This T cell receptor beta chain derives from a study of human T cells and chemical hapten exposure. Study results and limitations: Among expanded TCRs, significantly more large CDR3 similarity clusters formed than among controls.

In the case of this clonotype: As yet, its antigen is unknown.

The V gene end was trimmed by 6 bases and the J gene end by 0 bases; junction bases not matched to a gene: 8. Per the germline V gene, CDR1 is SGHTA and CDR2 is FQGNSA. The CDR3 length is 15 residues. Via MiXCR, TCRdb re-called the RACE reads, giving one row per CDR3 protein. In the table there are 75,000 to 100,000 distinct CDR3 sequences, around 12% of which are singletons. Time point specified: patch test 1, 2 weeks after DPC sensitization. Described treatment: therapeutic diphenylcyclopropenone sensitization with weekly scalp DPC. V usage is TRBV7-2 and J usage is TRBJ2-7; 7 bases fit TRBD1. The origin of this receptor is a woman between 40 and 50 years old with alopecia areata. Some clones in this sample may be carry-over from other donors' samples. The source material was whole blood, sampled in connection with sensitization to the hapten diphenylcyclopropenone (DPC). CDR3 sequence: CASRLQGGVSYEQYF. In nucleotides, the CDR3 is TGTGCCAGCAGGCTCCAAGGGGGCGTCTCCTACGAGCAGTACTTC.